This T cell receptor beta chain was sequenced for a study of OX40 agonist ivuxolimab in advanced cancers. Study summary: In this trial design, patients received ivuxolimab intravenously at 0.01 to 10 mg/kg every 2 weeks. Study results and limitations: Among patients with partial responses at 0.1-3.0 mg/kg, clonal expansion was among the lowest.

On this clone: Its cognate antigen is unknown.

Here immunoSEQ multiplex PCR was the method, and the copy in TCRdb shows in-frame clones only, minus some. The data hold 60,000 to 65,000 clones, with around 83% observed a single time. V lost 0 bases to trimming and J lost 8 bases, with 11 bases between them. There are 14 residues in the CDR3. Germline CDR1 SGHRS, CDR2 YFSETQ. The V call is TRBV5-1, the J call TRBJ1-4; D not certain. This specimen was CD4+ or CD8+ T cells sorted from blood, taken in a trial of the OX40 agonist ivuxolimab. The TCR comes from an adult with an advanced solid tumor such as melanoma, head and neck, liver or kidney cancer. The CDR3 DNA follows: TGCGCCAGCAGCTTGGACCGGGTGGGAGAAAAACTGTTTTTT. Translation: CASSLDRVGEKLFF.